The 28 T cell receptor beta chains reported below all come from one sample, sequenced in a study of blood T cell repertoires in COVID-19. Only in-frame clones appear in the TCRdb table, and some are missing; sequencing was by immunoSEQ multiplex PCR. The sample has some 260,000 clones, around 84% seen once; the top ten hold 4.1%. The sample was PBMCs or T cells enriched from blood (not recorded which). The receptors were sampled from a man aged 25-45 years with acute COVID-19.

This chain uses TRBV5-4 with TRBJ1-1; 9 bases fit TRBD1. V lost 4 bases, J lost 6 bases, and 13 bases stayed unmatched. This CDR3 is 16 amino acids long. The V gene's germline CDR1 is SGHNT and CDR2 YYREEE (reference sequence). The CDR3 coding sequence is TGTGCCAGCAGCCCCCCTACCGGGACAGGGTGGCCTGAAGCTTTCTTT. Amino acids: CASSPPTGTGWPEAFF.

This chain uses TRBV3-1 (or the pseudogene TRBV3-2) with TRBJ2-5; 8 bases are shared with TRBD2. V dropped 4 bases and J dropped 1; count of bases not matched to a gene: 11. This CDR3 has 17 amino acids. Germline lookup yields CDR1 LGHDT and CDR2 YNNKEL (reference sequence). The CDR3 loop is CASSRTVRAGAQETQYF. CDR3 in DNA: TGTGCCAGCAGCCGGACGGTTCGAGCGGGGGCCCAAGAGACCCAGTACTTC.

This clone was found once. The chain joins TRBV9 to TRBJ2-1; TRBD2 agrees at 9 bases. Germline values: CDR1 SGDLS, CDR2 YYNGEE. V shed 0 bases, J shed 0 bases, and the junction held 4 bases outside the gene matches. The CDR3 is 17 amino acids. CDR3 nucleotide sequence: TGTGCCAGCAGCGTAGGCGGTAGCGGGAGCTCCTACAATGAGCAGTTCTTC. Residues: CASSVGGSGSSYNEQFF.

The chain has TRBV7-2 and TRBJ2-3; 9 positions match TRBD2. V shed 5 bases, J shed 3 bases, and the junction held 6 bases outside the gene matches. This CDR3 contains 15 residues. Per germline, CDR1 SGHTA and CDR2 FQGNSA. In DNA form, the CDR3 reads TGTGCCAGCAGCCACAGGACTAGCGAGACAGATACGCAGTATTTT. Protein sequence: CASSHRTSETDTQYF.

This chain joins TRBV12-3 or TRBV12-4 and TRBJ1-1; D remains unclear. The CDR3 extends over 13 amino acids. Trimming took off 5 bases at V and 4 bases at J, with 11 bases between the two ends. In DNA, the CDR3 is TGTGCCAGCAGTGCGAGTGGAGGCACTGAAGCTTTCTTT. It translates to CASSASGGTEAFF.

V gene TRBV11-2 combines with J gene TRBJ2-5; no clear D. This CDR3 region has 13 residues. Trimming took off 1 base at V and 7 bases at J, with 10 bases between the two ends. The germline V gene has CDR1 SGHAT and CDR2 FQNNGV. The CDR3 spells CASSLGQAGTQYF. DNA of the CDR3: TGTGCCAGCAGCTTAGGTCAGGCCGGGACCCAGTACTTC.

The count of this clone is one. The junction departs from the called germline gene at one end, perhaps through a read error. V gene TRBV7-9 combines with J gene TRBJ1-3, with unresolved D. This CDR3 is built from 10 residues. Per germline, CDR1 SEHNR and CDR2 FQNEAQ (reference sequence). In nucleotides, the CDR3 is TGTGCCAGCAGCGCGAACAGCATATATTTT. It is translated as CASSANSIYF.

Only a few counts were recorded for this clone. This chain uses TRBV6-5 with TRBJ1-2, with a weak D call TRBD1 (5 bases). V lost 6 bases and J 9 bases, leaving 8 bases between the germline ends. From germline, CDR1 is MNHEY and CDR2 SVGAGI. The CDR3 covers 10 residues. The CDR3, as DNA: TGTGCCAGCAGCTCAGGGAGCTACACCTTC. This codes for CASSSGSYTF.

This clone was seen once. The gene calls are TRBV6-1 and TRBJ1-2; D possibly corresponds to TRBD1 (5 bases). Trimming removed 2 bases from V and 0 bases from J, with 13 bases in between. Per the germline V gene, CDR1 is MNHNS and CDR2 is SASEGT. The CDR3 extends over 16 amino acids. This CDR3 is CASSENVFRANYGYTF. Written as DNA, the CDR3 is TGTGCCAGCAGTGAAAATGTTTTCAGGGCTAACTATGGCTACACCTTC.

V is TRBV4-3 and J is TRBJ2-1, with 11 bases fitting TRBD2. This CDR3 spans 16 amino acids. Per the germline V gene, CDR1 is LGHNA and CDR2 is YSLEER. With 1 base clipped from V and 11 bases from J, the junction kept 10 bases outside the gene matches. In DNA, the CDR3 is TGCGCCAGCAGCCAAGTTAATTCCCGACTAGCGGGGCAGCAGTTCTTC. Protein: CASSQVNSRLAGQQFF.

The V call is TRBV10-3, the J call TRBJ2-1; D gene ambiguous. Trimming removed 5 bases at V and 9 bases at J, with 14 bases between. Looked up from germline, CDR1 is ENHRY and CDR2 is SYGVKD. This CDR3 contains 13 residues. The CDR3 sequence is CAISYDGSAEQFF. The CDR3 bases are TGTGCCATCAGTTACGACGGGTCCGCTGAGCAGTTCTTC.

The V call is TRBV27, the J call TRBJ2-3, with 7 bases fitting TRBD1. This CDR3 spans 14 amino acids. Unmatched junction bases numbered 4, after V lost 4 bases and J lost 3 bases. Germline V gene data show CDR1 as MNHEY and CDR2 as SMNVEV (reference sequence). The CDR3 nucleotides are TGTGCCAGCAGTTCCCCGACAGGGACAGATACGCAGTATTTT. Amino acid sequence: CASSSPTGTDTQYF.

This clone has only one observation. The CDR3 region has the DNA TGTGCCAGCAGTCGCAACAGGGAGCCCCAGCATTTT. It yields the protein CASSRNREPQHF. V usage is TRBV6-2 or TRBV6-3 and J usage is TRBJ1-5; maybe TRBD1 (6 bases). The length of the CDR3 is 12 residues. V shed 5 bases and J shed 8 bases, with 10 bases lying between them. Germline assignment: CDR1 MNHEY and CDR2 SVGEGT.

The chain has TRBV5-4 and TRBJ2-5; 10 nucleotides match TRBD2. The V and J ends lost 2 bases and 2 bases, in that order; junction bases with no gene match: 3. Germline assignment: CDR1 SGHNT and CDR2 YYREEE (reference sequence). This CDR3 is 15 amino acids long. CDR3 residues: CASSFGLAAQETQYF. DNA of the CDR3: TGTGCCAGCAGCTTTGGACTAGCGGCACAAGAGACCCAGTACTTC.

The sample holds a few counts of this clone. J is TRBJ1-6 and V is TRBV6-5, with TRBD1 identical over 8 bases. The CDR3 extends over 15 amino acids. Germline-derived CDR1 and CDR2 are MNHEY and SVGAGI. The V segment lost 6 bases and the J segment 10 bases; nucleotides outside the gene matches: 11. The CDR3 nucleotides are TGTGCCAGCAGCTCCGGACAGGGCGGAGTGTCACCCCTCCACTTT. Its translation is CASSSGQGGVSPLHF.

The CDR3 DNA reads TGTGCCAGCAGCTTGACAGGACCGCTGACTGAAGCTTTCTTT. Translating it yields CASSLTGPLTEAFF. V usage is TRBV5-4 and J usage is TRBJ1-1, with D maybe TRBD1 (5 bases). This CDR3 spans 14 amino acids. Trimming took off 1 base at V and 5 bases at J, with 12 bases between the two ends. Germline V gene data show CDR1 as SGHNT and CDR2 as YYREEE (reference sequence).

This sequence joins TRBV6-5 and TRBJ1-2, with D hard to call. The CDR3 runs 14 residues. CDR1 and CDR2 from the germline V gene are MNHEY and SVGAGI. The ends were cut back, 6 bases at V and 4 bases at J, with 15 bases in the middle. The CDR3 is CASRTGSQRYGYTF. For the CDR3, the DNA is TGTGCCAGCAGGACCGGGAGTCAGCGCTATGGCTACACCTTC.

The sample holds one count of this clone. The chain uses TRBV11-1 and TRBJ2-2; TRBD2 is a possible D gene (6 bases). Looked up from germline, CDR1 is SGHAT and CDR2 is FQDESV (reference sequence). The CDR3 covers 16 residues. The V and J ends lost 6 bases and 5 bases respectively, with 19 bases between them. The CDR3 DNA is TGTGCCAGCAGGGAACCCGGGGACTCCAAAACCGGGGAGCTGTTTTTT. It is translated as CASREPGDSKTGELFF.

This clone was seen just once. The V gene is TRBV6-1, the J gene TRBJ1-1, with 7 bases matching TRBD1. This CDR3 is 17 amino acids long. With V trimmed by 4 bases and J by 6 bases, 17 bases remained unmatched. The germline V gene encodes CDR1 MNHNS and CDR2 SASEGT. CDR3 in amino acids: CASSGRNLGQPVAEAFF. CDR3 coding DNA: TGTGCCAGCAGTGGGAGGAACCTGGGACAGCCCGTTGCTGAAGCTTTCTTT.

This clone was observed a few times. CDR3 amino acids: CASSSPGTVVVSSGSNYGYTF. For the CDR3, the DNA is TGCGCCAGCAGCTCCCCCGGGACAGTGGTAGTGTCCTCCGGGTCTAACTATGGCTACACCTTC. This chain joins TRBV5-1 and TRBJ1-2; the match to TRBD1 covers 7 bases. This CDR3 comprises 21 residues. Germline lookup yields CDR1 SGHRS and CDR2 YFSETQ. V lost 3 bases to trimming and J lost 0 bases; unmatched junction nucleotides: 23. The whole variable domain, remainder taken from reference TRBV5-1 and TRBJ1-2, is KAGVTQTPRYLIKTRGQQVTLSCSPISGHRSVSWYQQTPGQGLQFLFEYFSETQRNKGNFPGRFSGRQFSNSRSEMNVSTLELGDSALYLCASSSPGTVVVSSGSNYGYTFGSGTRLTVV.

This clone showed up just a few times. DNA of the CDR3: TGCGCCAGCAGCTTGGATGGGACAGGGCCCTATGGCTACACCTTC. Translating gives CASSLDGTGPYGYTF. The chain has TRBV5-1 and TRBJ1-2, with 9 bases matching TRBD1. The CDR3 spans 15 residues. The germline V gene encodes CDR1 SGHRS and CDR2 YFSETQ. V lost 0 bases and J lost 4; bases outside the gene matches: 4.

J is TRBJ2-1 and V is TRBV9; TRBD1 might be the D (5 bases). The CDR3 contains 16 residues. Trimming removed 0 bases at V and 6 bases at J, with 16 bases between. CDR1 is SGDLS and CDR2 is YYNGEE in the germline V gene. CDR3 residues: CASSVEAQGSINEQFF. The CDR3 coding sequence is TGTGCCAGCAGCGTAGAGGCCCAGGGAAGCATCAATGAGCAGTTCTTC.

The chain combines TRBV11-1 with TRBJ1-6, with D possibly TRBD1 on 5 matching bases. Germline loops: CDR1 SGHAT, CDR2 FQDESV (reference sequence). The CDR3 has 14 amino acids. Deletions cut 8 bases from V and 0 bases from J, with 8 bases between. Here the CDR3 reads CASGQHSYNSPLHF. CDR3 DNA: TGTGCCAGCGGACAACACTCCTATAATTCACCCCTCCACTTT.

The chain couples TRBV5-4 to TRBJ2-5, with 13 positions matching TRBD2. CDR1 is SGHNT and CDR2 is YYREEE in the germline V gene (reference sequence). With V trimmed by 4 bases and J by 1 base, 4 bases remained unmatched. The CDR3 spans 16 residues. CDR3 protein: CASSPGTSGIQETQYF. The CDR3 DNA is TGTGCCAGCAGCCCCGGGACTAGCGGGATCCAAGAGACCCAGTACTTC.

The V and J genes are TRBV5-1 and TRBJ1-1; 9 nucleotides match TRBD1. V was pared by 3 bases and J by 5 bases, with 8 bases of the junction left unmatched. There are 15 residues in the CDR3. Germline CDR1 and CDR2: SGHRS and YFSETQ. The CDR3 loop is CASSWGDREVTEAFF. The CDR3 DNA reads as TGCGCCAGCAGCTGGGGGGACAGGGAGGTGACTGAAGCTTTCTTT.

The rearrangement links TRBV7-9 to TRBJ1-2; 11 bases align to TRBD1. The CDR3 runs to 13 residues. Germline V CDR1 and CDR2: SEHNR, FQNEAQ (reference sequence). Trimming took 5 bases from V and 8 from J; bases not matched to a gene: 4. Here the CDR3 DNA reads TGTGCCAGCAGCCCGGGACAGGGGGACGGCTACACCTTC. This sequence encodes CASSPGQGDGYTF.

The rearrangement uses TRBV9 and TRBJ1-2; TRBD1 matches at 9 bases. Germline V gene sequence: CDR1 SGDLS, CDR2 YYNGEE. J lost 2 bases, V lost 4 bases, and 9 bases had no gene match. The CDR3 runs 16 residues. The CDR3 reads CASSISRDRGNYGYTF. The CDR3 DNA reads TGTGCCAGCAGCATCTCTAGAGACAGGGGGAACTATGGCTACACCTTC.

This clone was recorded once. This chain uses TRBV5-4 with TRBJ1-2, with TRBD1 matching over 8 bases. The germline gives CDR1 SGHNT, CDR2 YYREEE (reference sequence). The CDR3 runs to 13 residues. The J segment lost 7 bases and the V segment lost 2 bases, leaving 4 bases of the junction unmatched. The CDR3 region is CASSLGQGGGYTF. The DNA for the CDR3 is TGTGCCAGCAGCTTAGGACAGGGAGGTGGCTACACCTTC.